The clone carrying this T cell receptor (beta chain) has a handful of counts. Its antigen remains unidentified. The sample belongs to a study of cytomegalovirus exposure and HLA in healthy donors. The study's findings and limits: Listed as cytomegalovirus-associated were more than 150 TCR beta chains. Common viral pathogens were later found to be apparently linked to several of the most significant clusters.

Unmatched junction bases numbered 16, after V lost 6 bases and J lost 11 bases. Germline values: CDR1 SGHTS, CDR2 YDEGEE. This CDR3 contains 14 residues. The PCR had 60 Vbeta and 13 Jbeta primers. As processed by the authors: A later analysis tallied some 80 million unique TCR beta chains, some 12 million of them shared. Sequencing used immunoSEQ multiplex PCR; TCRdb keeps in-frame clones, though not all of them. Clone size and the V and J calls come from that table; the DNA yielded D and trimming. The sample has 200,000 or so clones; around 85% are singletons. The chain recombines TRBV5-8 with TRBJ1-1; 7 nucleotides agree with TRBD1. The sequence derives from a human donor in good health. The sample comprised PBMCs. The CDR3 bases are TGTGCCAGCACCATCGGAGGTATCAGGGGGAACGCTTTCTTT. Translated, it gives CASTIGGIRGNAFF.